These 19 T cell receptor beta chains came from one sample sequenced in a study of blood T cell repertoires in COVID-19 (TCRdb year 2020). Libraries were prepared through the immunoSEQ multiplex PCR assay. TCRdb re-hosts the immuneACCESS table, in-frame sequences only. Its copies lack some clones; in the studies checked, an unresolved V gene accounts for under half of them, and the cause for the rest is not known. The sample includes 150,000 to 200,000 clones, with over 80% observed a single time. Of the sample, 13% falls within the top ten clones. Sequenced sample: PBMCs or T cells enriched from blood (not recorded which). The receptors come from a woman aged 55-69 years who had recovered from COVID-19.

V usage is TRBV6-1 and J usage is TRBJ2-3, with 9 bases identical to TRBD2. The CDR3 consists of 14 residues. Germline CDR1 reads MNHNS; CDR2 reads SASEGT. The V and J ends lost 8 bases and 7 bases, in that order; junction bases with no gene match: 10. CDR3 sequence: CASYERGVSNTQYF. In DNA, the CDR3 is TGTGCCAGCTACGAGCGGGGGGTTTCAAATACGCAGTATTTT.

The rearrangement joins TRBV2 to TRBJ2-3; 9 nucleotides match TRBD2. Per germline, CDR1 SNHLY and CDR2 FYNNEI. The CDR3 sequence is 15 residues long. V lost 3 bases and J lost 5; bases outside the gene matches: 6. CDR3 loop: CASSENSGGGDTQYF. CDR3 sequence (DNA): TGTGCCAGCAGTGAGAATAGCGGGGGTGGAGATACGCAGTATTTT.

The rearrangement uses TRBV24-1 and TRBJ2-3, with 7 bases fitting TRBD2. Per germline, CDR1 KGHDR and CDR2 SFDVKD. Trimming at V came to 3 bases and at J to 3 bases, leaving 8 bases not matched to a gene. The CDR3 runs to 16 residues. The CDR3 DNA reads as TGTGCCACCAGTGATATCGGGGCGGGGGTAACAGATACGCAGTATTTT. Residues: CATSDIGAGVTDTQYF.

The rearrangement uses TRBV9 and TRBJ2-1, with D hard to call. The length of the CDR3 is 15 residues. V was shortened by 4 bases and J by 2 bases, with 13 bases between the two germline ends. Germline V gene data show CDR1 as SGDLS and CDR2 as YYNGEE. The DNA of the CDR3 is TGTGCCAGCAGCCCCACCCCCAGTACCTACAATGAGCAGTTCTTC. Translating gives CASSPTPSTYNEQFF.

This clone was detected a few times. The V call is TRBV11-2, the J call TRBJ2-7, with TRBD1 identical over 8 bases. CDR1 is SGHAT and CDR2 is FQNNGV in the germline V gene. With V trimmed by 5 bases and J by 5 bases, 8 bases remained unmatched. The CDR3 is made up of 14 amino acids. The CDR3 nucleotides are TGTGCCAGCAGCCCGCGAGGGACAGGCCACGAGCAGTACTTC. Translated: CASSPRGTGHEQYF.

CDR3 sequence reads: CASSDFASGTDTQYF. CDR3 bases: TGTGCCAGCAGTGACTTTGCTAGCGGCACAGATACGCAGTATTTT. The chain employs TRBV6-4 and TRBJ2-3; TRBD2 might be the D (6 bases). This CDR3 comprises 15 residues. The V gene's germline CDR1 is MRHNA and CDR2 SNTAGT. The V and J ends lost 1 base and 1 base respectively, with 9 bases between them.

The J gene is TRBJ2-3, the V gene TRBV7-3; 7 nucleotides agree with TRBD1. Germline V gene lookup returns CDR1 SGHTA and CDR2 FQGTGA. The CDR3 extends over 14 amino acids. With 5 bases clipped from V and 8 bases from J, the junction kept 10 bases outside the gene matches. The CDR3 coding sequence is TGTGCCAGCAGCCGAAACACAGGGGACGCTACGCAGTATTTT. Protein: CASSRNTGDATQYF.

The chain has TRBV6-5 and TRBJ1-4; D uncertain. This CDR3 spans 13 amino acids. V dropped 2 bases and J dropped 8 bases, with 9 bases sitting between them. The germline V gene encodes CDR1 MNHEY and CDR2 SVGAGI. The CDR3 region is CASSYSSEEKLFF. CDR3 DNA sequence: TGTGCCAGCAGTTACAGTTCTGAGGAAAAACTGTTTTTT.

The chain couples TRBV7-9 to TRBJ2-6; tentatively, D is TRBD1 (6 bases). The CDR3 covers 16 residues. V lost 5 bases, J lost 1 base, and 12 bases lay in between. Germline CDR1 is SEHNR and CDR2 is FQNEAQ (reference sequence). Here the CDR3 DNA reads TGTGCCAGCAGCCCCCCAGGGGTATCTGGGGCCAACGTCCTGACTTTC. This translates into CASSPPGVSGANVLTF.

DNA for the CDR3: TGTGCCAGCGGGGAGTCAGATACGCAGTATTTT. Its protein is CASGESDTQYF. J is TRBJ2-3 and V is TRBV6-5, with D tentatively TRBD2 (5 bases). CDR1 is MNHEY and CDR2 is SVGAGI in the germline V gene. The CDR3 extends over 11 amino acids. V gave up 8 bases and J gave up 4 bases, with 7 bases separating them.

This clone has just one count. A much larger clone lies one base from this, so it may be a read error. V is TRBV5-1 and J is TRBJ1-1; a weak D match, TRBD1 (5 bases). Germline assignment: CDR1 SGHRS and CDR2 YFSETQ. The CDR3 covers 14 residues. The V end was cut by 0 bases, the J end by 4 bases, with 10 bases between. The CDR3 loop reads CASSLVGGGTEAFF. DNA for the CDR3: TGCGCCAGCAGCTTGGTGGGGGGAGGCACTGAAGCTTTCTTT. The variable domain in full, completed from reference TRBV5-1 and TRBJ1-1, reads KAGVTQTPRYLIKTRGQQVTLSCSPISGHRSVSWYQQTPGQGLQFLFEYFSETQRNKGNFPGRFSGRQFSNSRSEMNVSTLELGDSALYLCASSLVGGGTEAFFGQGTRLTVV.

The V and J genes are TRBV5-1 and TRBJ2-2; 12 nucleotides line up with TRBD2. V was pared by 2 bases and J by 3 bases, with 2 bases of the junction left unmatched. The germline gives CDR1 SGHRS, CDR2 YFSETQ. The CDR3 runs 16 residues. CDR3 region: CASSLTSGGYTGELFF. CDR3 sequence (DNA): TGCGCCAGCAGCTTAACTAGCGGGGGGTACACCGGGGAGCTGTTTTTT.

There are a few counts of this clone. The genes are TRBV11-2 and TRBJ2-1; 8 positions agree with TRBD2. Germline-derived CDR1 and CDR2 are SGHAT and FQNNGV. The CDR3 sequence is 14 residues long. V shed 8 bases and J 7 bases; nucleotides not matched to a gene: 10. For the CDR3, the DNA is TGTGCCAGCCGGGAGGGAGGCTGGGGGAATGAGCAGTTCTTC. Its protein is CASREGGWGNEQFF.

CDR3 amino acids: CASSQDRGAGYGYTF. The CDR3 nucleotides read TGTGCCAGCAGCCAAGACAGGGGGGCCGGCTATGGCTACACCTTC. The chain links TRBV14 to TRBJ1-2; 7 bases are a match to TRBD1. Germline-derived CDR1 and CDR2 are SGHDN and FVKESK. V trimming: 0 bases; J trimming: 4 bases; junction bases outside the gene matches: 5. The CDR3 spans 15 residues.

The V gene is TRBV9, the J gene TRBJ2-7, with 7 bases lining up with TRBD1. This CDR3 contains 15 residues. Germline CDR1 reads SGDLS; CDR2 reads YYNGEE. V lost 3 bases and J lost 1; bases outside the gene matches: 7. This CDR3 reads CASSGGTAHSYEQYF. CDR3 nucleotides: TGTGCCAGCAGCGGAGGGACAGCACATTCCTACGAGCAGTACTTC.

V and J are TRBV5-5 and TRBJ1-2, with 7 bases matching TRBD1. This CDR3 contains 14 residues. With 4 bases clipped from V and 5 bases from J, the junction kept 8 bases outside the gene matches. Germline CDR1 reads SGHKS; CDR2 reads YYEKEE (reference sequence). The CDR3 spells CASSTRQGGYGYTF. The DNA for the CDR3 is TGTGCCAGCAGCACAAGACAGGGTGGGTATGGCTACACCTTC. Using reference TRBV5-5 and TRBJ1-2 for the parts outside the CDR3, the full variable domain is DAGVTQSPTHLIKTRGQQVTLRCSPISGHKSVSWYQQVLGQGPQFIFQYYEKEERGRGNFPDRFSARQFPNYSSELNVNALLLGDSALYLCASSTRQGGYGYTFGSGTRLTVV.

This rearrangement joins TRBV6-5 to TRBJ1-1; no definite D call. In germline, CDR1 is MNHEY, CDR2 SVGAGI. V was cut by 4 bases and J by 1 base, with 10 bases left in between. The CDR3 is 14 residues long. The CDR3 bases are TGTGCCAGCAGTTTTCAGATGTGGAACACTGAAGCTTTCTTT. This codes for CASSFQMWNTEAFF.

The V and J genes are TRBV5-1 and TRBJ1-1, with 8 nucleotides matching TRBD1. The CDR3 has 15 residues. V was pared by 4 bases and J by 1 base, with 6 bases of the junction left unmatched. The germline gives CDR1 SGHRS, CDR2 YFSETQ. In DNA form, the CDR3 reads TGCGCCAGCAGCCGCGGACAGGGAGGGAACACTGAAGCTTTCTTT. It specifies CASSRGQGGNTEAFF.

The rearrangement links TRBV19 to TRBJ1-1; tentatively, D is TRBD1 (6 bases). Germline CDR1 and CDR2: LNHDA and SQIVND (reference sequence). Trimming pared 5 bases from V and 3 bases from J, leaving 16 bases between. This CDR3 contains 15 residues. CDR3 nucleotide sequence: TGTGCCAGTAGTCCCACAGGGATGAGGGACACTGAAGCTTTCTTT. It specifies CASSPTGMRDTEAFF.